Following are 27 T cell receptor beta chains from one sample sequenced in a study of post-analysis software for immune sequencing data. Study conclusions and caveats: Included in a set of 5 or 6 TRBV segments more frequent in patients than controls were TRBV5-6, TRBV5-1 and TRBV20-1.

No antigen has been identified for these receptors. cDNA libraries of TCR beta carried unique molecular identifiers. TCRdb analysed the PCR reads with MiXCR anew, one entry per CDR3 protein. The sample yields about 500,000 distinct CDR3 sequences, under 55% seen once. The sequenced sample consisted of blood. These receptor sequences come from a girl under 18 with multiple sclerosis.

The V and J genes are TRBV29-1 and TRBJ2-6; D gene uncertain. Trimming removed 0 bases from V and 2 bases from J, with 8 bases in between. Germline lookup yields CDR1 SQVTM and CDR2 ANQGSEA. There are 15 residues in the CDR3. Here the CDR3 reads CSVEDSGTGANVLTF. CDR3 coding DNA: TGCAGCGTTGAAGATTCGGGTACTGGGGCCAACGTCCTGACTTTC.

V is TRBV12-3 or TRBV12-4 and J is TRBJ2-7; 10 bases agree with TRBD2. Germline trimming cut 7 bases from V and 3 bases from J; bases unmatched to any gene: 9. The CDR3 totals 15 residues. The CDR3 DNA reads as TGTGCCAGCACCCCTAGGGGGACTAGCGACTACGAGCAGTACTTC. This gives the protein CASTPRGTSDYEQYF.

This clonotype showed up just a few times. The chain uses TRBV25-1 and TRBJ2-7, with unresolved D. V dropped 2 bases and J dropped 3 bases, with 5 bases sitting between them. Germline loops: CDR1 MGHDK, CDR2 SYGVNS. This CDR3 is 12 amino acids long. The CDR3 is CASSEKYYEQYF. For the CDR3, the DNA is TGTGCCAGCAGTGAAAAGTACTACGAGCAGTACTTC.

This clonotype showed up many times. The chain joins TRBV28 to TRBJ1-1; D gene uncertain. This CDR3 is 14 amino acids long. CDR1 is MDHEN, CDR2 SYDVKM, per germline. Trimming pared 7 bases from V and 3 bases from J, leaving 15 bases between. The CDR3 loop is CASTSGHRDTEAFF. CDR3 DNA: TGTGCCAGCACCTCCGGGCATCGGGACACTGAAGCTTTCTTT. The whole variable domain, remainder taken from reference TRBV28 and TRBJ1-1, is DVKVTQSSRYLVKRTGEKVFLECVQDMDHENMFWYRQDPGLGLRLIYFSYDVKMKEKGDIPEGYSVSREKKERFSLILESASTNQTSMYLCASTSGHRDTEAFFGQGTRLTVV.

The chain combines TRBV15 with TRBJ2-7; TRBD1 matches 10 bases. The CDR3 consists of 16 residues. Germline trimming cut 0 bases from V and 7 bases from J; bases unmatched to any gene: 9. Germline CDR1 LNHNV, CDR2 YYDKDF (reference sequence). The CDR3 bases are TGTGCCACCAGCAGAGATCGGGACAGGGGTAAAGGAGAGCAGTACTTC. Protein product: CATSRDRDRGKGEQYF.

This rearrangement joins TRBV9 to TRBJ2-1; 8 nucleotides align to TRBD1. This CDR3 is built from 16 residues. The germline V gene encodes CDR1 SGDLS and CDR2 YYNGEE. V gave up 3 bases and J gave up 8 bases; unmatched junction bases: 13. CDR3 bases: TGTGCCAGCAGCGGAAACCAGGGGGCTCCCTTCGATGAGCAGTTCTTC. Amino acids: CASSGNQGAPFDEQFF.

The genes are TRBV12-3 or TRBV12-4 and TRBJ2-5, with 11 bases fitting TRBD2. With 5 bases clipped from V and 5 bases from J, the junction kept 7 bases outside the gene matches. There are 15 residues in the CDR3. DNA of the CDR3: TGTGCCAGCAGTCCCCGACTAGCGGGAAGGGAGACCCAGTACTTC. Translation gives CASSPRLAGRETQYF.

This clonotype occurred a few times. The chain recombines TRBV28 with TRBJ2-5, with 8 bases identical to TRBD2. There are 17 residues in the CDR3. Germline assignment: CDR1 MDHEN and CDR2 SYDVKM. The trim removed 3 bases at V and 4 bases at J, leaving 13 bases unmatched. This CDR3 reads CASSFGVSGSGGETQYF. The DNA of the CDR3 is TGTGCCAGCAGTTTCGGTGTGAGCGGGAGTGGAGGAGAGACCCAGTACTTC.

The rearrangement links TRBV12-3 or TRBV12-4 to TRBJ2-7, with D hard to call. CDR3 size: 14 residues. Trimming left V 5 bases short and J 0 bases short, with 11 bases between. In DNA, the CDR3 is TGTGCCAGCAGTCCCTGGCCTAGCTCCTACGAGCAGTACTTC. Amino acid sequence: CASSPWPSSYEQYF.

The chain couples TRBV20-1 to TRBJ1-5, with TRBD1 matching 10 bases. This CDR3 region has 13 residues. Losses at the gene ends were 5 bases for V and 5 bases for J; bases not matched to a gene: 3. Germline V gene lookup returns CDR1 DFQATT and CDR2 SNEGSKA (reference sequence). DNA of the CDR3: TGCAGTGCTCGGGACAGGGGACATCAGCCCCAGCATTTT. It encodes CSARDRGHQPQHF.

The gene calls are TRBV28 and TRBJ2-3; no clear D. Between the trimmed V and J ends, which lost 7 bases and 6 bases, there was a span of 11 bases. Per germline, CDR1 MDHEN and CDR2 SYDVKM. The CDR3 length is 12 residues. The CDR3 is CASTLGEDTQYF. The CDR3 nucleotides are TGTGCCAGCACCTTAGGCGAGGATACGCAGTATTTT.

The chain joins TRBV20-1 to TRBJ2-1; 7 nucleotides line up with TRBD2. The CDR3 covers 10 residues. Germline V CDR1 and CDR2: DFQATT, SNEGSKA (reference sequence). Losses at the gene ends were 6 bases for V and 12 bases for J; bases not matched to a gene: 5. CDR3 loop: CSAPLAAQFF. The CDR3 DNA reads TGCAGTGCACCTCTAGCGGCGCAGTTCTTC.

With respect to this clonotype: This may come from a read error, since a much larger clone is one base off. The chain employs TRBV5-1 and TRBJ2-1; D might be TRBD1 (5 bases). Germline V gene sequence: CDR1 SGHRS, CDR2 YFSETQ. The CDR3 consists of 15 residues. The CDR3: CAGSLGQVSYNEQFF. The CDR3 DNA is TGCGCCGGCAGCTTGGGGCAGGTCTCCTACAATGAGCAGTTCTTC.

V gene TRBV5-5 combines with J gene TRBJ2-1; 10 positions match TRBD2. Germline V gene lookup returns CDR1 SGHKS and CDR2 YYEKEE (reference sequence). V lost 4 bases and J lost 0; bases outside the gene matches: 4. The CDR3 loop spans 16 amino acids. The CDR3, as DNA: TGTGCCAGCAGCCCAGTAGCGGGGGGCTCCTACAATGAGCAGTTCTTC. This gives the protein CASSPVAGGSYNEQFF.

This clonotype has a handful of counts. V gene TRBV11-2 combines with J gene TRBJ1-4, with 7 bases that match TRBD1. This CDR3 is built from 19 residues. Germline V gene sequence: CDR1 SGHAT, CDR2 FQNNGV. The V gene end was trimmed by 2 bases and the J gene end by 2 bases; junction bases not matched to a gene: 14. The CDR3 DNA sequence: TGTGCCAGCAGCTTAATGGGCCACAGGGGCTCCGGGACTAATGAAAAACTGTTTTTT. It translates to CASSLMGHRGSGTNEKLFF. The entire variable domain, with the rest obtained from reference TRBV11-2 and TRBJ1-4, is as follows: EAGVAQSPRYKIIEKRQSVAFWCNPISGHATLYWYQQILGQGPKLLIQFQNNGVVDDSQLPKDRFSAERLKGVDSTLKIQPAKLEDSAVYLCASSLMGHRGSGTNEKLFFGSGTQLSVL.

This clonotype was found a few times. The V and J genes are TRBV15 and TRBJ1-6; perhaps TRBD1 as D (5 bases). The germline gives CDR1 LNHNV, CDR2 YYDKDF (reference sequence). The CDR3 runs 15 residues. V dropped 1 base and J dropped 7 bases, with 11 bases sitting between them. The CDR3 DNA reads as TGTGCCACCAGCAGAGTCCCACGACAGAATTCACCCCTCCACTTT. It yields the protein CATSRVPRQNSPLHF.

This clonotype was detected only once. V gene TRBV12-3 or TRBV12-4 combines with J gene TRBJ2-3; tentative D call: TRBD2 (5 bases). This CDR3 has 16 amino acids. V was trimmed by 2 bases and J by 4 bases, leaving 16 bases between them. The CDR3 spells CASSLYADISADTQYF. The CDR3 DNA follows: TGTGCCAGCAGTTTATATGCGGATATTAGCGCAGATACGCAGTATTTT.

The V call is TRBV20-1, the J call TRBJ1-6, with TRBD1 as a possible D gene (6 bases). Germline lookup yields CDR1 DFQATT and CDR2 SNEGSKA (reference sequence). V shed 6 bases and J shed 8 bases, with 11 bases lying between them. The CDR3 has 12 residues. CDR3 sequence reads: CSALRQDSPLHF. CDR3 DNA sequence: TGCAGTGCCCTTAGACAGGATTCACCCCTCCACTTT.

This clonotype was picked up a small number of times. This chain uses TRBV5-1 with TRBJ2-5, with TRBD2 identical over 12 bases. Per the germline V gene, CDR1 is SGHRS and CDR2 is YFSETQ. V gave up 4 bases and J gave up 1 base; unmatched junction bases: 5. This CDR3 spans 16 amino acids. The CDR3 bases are TGCGCCAGCAGCCCAGGGACTAGCGGGCTCCAAGAGACCCAGTACTTC. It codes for CASSPGTSGLQETQYF.

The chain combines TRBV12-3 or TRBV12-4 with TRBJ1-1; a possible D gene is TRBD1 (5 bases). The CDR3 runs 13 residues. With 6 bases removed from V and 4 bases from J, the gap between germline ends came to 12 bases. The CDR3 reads CASSTKGLTEAFF. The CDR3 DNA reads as TGTGCCAGCAGCACCAAGGGGCTCACTGAAGCTTTCTTT.

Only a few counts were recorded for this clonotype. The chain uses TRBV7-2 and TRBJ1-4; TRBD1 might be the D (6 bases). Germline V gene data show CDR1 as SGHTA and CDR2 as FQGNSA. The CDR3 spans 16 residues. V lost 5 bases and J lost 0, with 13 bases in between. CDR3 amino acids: CASSRGQPSTNEKLFF. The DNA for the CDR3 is TGTGCCAGCAGCCGCGGACAGCCCTCAACTAATGAAAAACTGTTTTTT.

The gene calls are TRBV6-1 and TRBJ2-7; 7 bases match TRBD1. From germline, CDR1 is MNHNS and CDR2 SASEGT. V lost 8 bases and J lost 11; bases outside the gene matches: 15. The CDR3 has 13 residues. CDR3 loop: CASAQGETRGEYF. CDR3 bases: TGTGCCAGCGCCCAGGGGGAAACCAGGGGAGAGTACTTC.

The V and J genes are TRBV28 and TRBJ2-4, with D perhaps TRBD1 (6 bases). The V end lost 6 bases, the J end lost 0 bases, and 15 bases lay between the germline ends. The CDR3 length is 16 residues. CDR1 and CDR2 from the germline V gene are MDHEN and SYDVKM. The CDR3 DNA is TGTGCCAGCAGCCCAACCGGACAGCTAGCCAAAAACATTCAGTACTTC. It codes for CASSPTGQLAKNIQYF.

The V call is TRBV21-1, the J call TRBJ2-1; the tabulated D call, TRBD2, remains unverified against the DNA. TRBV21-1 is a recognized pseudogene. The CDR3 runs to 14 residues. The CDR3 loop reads CASSKVDYNEEQFF. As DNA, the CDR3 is TGTGCCAGCAGCAAAGTGGACTACAATGAAGAGCAGTTCTTC.

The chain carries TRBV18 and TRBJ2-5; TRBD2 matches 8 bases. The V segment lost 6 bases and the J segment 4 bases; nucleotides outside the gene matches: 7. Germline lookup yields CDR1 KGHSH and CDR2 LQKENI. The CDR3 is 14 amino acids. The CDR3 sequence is CASSQPAGGETQYF. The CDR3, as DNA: TGTGCCAGCTCCCAACCGGCGGGAGGAGAGACCCAGTACTTC.

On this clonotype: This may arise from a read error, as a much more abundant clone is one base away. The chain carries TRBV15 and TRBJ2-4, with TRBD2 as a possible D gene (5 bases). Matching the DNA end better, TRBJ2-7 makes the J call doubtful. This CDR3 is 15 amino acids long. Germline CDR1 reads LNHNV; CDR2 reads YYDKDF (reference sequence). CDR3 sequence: CATSRDKASGHEQYF. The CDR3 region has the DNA TGTGCCACCAGCAGAGATAAGGCCAGCGGACACGAGCAGTACTTC.

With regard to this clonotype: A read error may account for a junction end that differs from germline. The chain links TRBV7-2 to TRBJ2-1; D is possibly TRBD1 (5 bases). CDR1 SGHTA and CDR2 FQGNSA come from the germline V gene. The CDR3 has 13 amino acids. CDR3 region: CASSRRQSNEQFF. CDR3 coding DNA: TGTGCCAGCAGTCGAAGACAGTCCAATGAACAGTTCTTC.